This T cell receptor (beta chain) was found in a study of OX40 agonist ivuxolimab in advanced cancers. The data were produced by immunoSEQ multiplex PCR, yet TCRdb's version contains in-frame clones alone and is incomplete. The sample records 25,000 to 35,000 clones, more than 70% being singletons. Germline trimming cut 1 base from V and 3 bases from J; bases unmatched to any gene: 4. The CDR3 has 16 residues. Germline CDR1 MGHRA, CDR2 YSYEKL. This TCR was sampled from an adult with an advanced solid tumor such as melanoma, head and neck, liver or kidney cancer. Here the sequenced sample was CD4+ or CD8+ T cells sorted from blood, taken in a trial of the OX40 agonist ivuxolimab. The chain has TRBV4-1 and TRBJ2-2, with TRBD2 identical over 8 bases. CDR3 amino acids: CASSQGTGLDTGELFF. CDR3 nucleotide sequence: TGCGCCAGCAGCCAAGGTACGGGACTAGACACCGGGGAGCTGTTTTTT.